This is a list of T cell receptor beta chains from one sample in a study of T cell responses to AZD1222 COVID-19 vaccine. Profiling relied on immunoSEQ multiplex PCR, and the TCRdb table lists in-frame clones only, not all of them. The repertoire holds 95,000 to 150,000 clones, approximately 86% seen once, with 3% in the top ten. The sample in question was peripheral blood, obtained 28 days after the second AZD1222 dose. These receptors were obtained from an adult who received the AZD1222 COVID-19 vaccine. Each CDR3 is given with its conserved first and last residue. A D gene is named only where the DNA matches it firmly. Clone size is given for some rows only: seen once, a few or many times, or a class if the clone is expanded.

j_gene,v_gene,d_gene,abundance,CDR3aa,CDR3nt
TRBJ1-1,TRBV6-6,.,.,CASSARTGLKNTEAFF,TGTGCCAGCAGTGCCAGGACGGGCTTAAAGAACACTGAAGCTTTCTTT
TRBJ1-2,TRBV30,TRBD1,.,CAWSGTGQGAGYTF,TGTGCCTGGAGTGGAACGGGACAGGGGGCTGGCTACACCTTC
TRBJ1-1,TRBV7-9,.,.,CASDRPPNTEAFF,TGTGCCAGTGACAGGCCGCCGAACACTGAAGCTTTCTTT
TRBJ1-4,TRBV6-5,.,.,CASTVQNNEKLFF,TGTGCCAGCACCGTACAAAACAATGAAAAACTGTTTTTT
TRBJ2-7,TRBV11-3,.,.,CASSVTGYEQYF,TGTGCCAGCAGCGTAACCGGCTACGAGCAGTACTTC
TRBJ2-2,TRBV19,.,.,CASTYGGTGELFF,TGTGCCAGTACCTATGGGGGGACCGGGGAGCTGTTTTTT
TRBJ1-3,TRBV30,.,.,CAWKAGYTIYF,TGTGCCTGGAAAGCGGGATACACCATATATTTT
TRBJ1-5,TRBV6-5,.,.,CASSDYRVGQPQHF,TGTGCCAGCAGCGATTACAGGGTGGGCCAGCCCCAGCATTTT
TRBJ1-1,TRBV11-3,.,once,CASSLDTEAFF,TGTGCCAGCAGCTTGGACACTGAAGCTTTCTTT
TRBJ1-6,TRBV30,.,.,CAWKGGGRSPLHF,TGTGCCTGGAAGGGGGGAGGACGGTCACCCCTCCACTTT
TRBJ2-5,TRBV5-4,.,.,CASSLEGETQYF,TGTGCCAGCAGCTTGGAGGGAGAGACCCAGTACTTC
TRBJ2-7,TRBV5-4,.,.,CASSLEPTAEQYF,TGTGCCAGCAGCTTGGAGCCTACGGCCGAGCAGTACTTC
TRBJ1-1,TRBV3-1/TRBV3-2,.,.,CASSQPQGNTEAFF,TGTGCCAGCAGCCAACCCCAGGGTAACACTGAAGCTTTCTTT
TRBJ1-5,TRBV7-9,.,.,CASSSDRGEPQHF,TGTGCCAGCAGCTCCGATCGGGGGGAGCCCCAGCATTTT
TRBJ2-2,TRBV5-1,.,.,CASSHLGSGSGELFF,TGCGCCAGCAGCCACTTAGGTAGCGGCAGTGGGGAGCTGTTTTTT
TRBJ2-7,TRBV28,.,once,CASSASDRAAYEQYF,TGTGCCAGCAGTGCATCGGACAGAGCGGCCTACGAGCAGTACTTC
TRBJ2-3,TRBV7-3,TRBD1,.,CASSLTGGTDTQYF,TGTGCCAGCAGCTTGACAGGGGGCACAGATACGCAGTATTTT
TRBJ2-3,TRBV30,.,.,CAWSLTADTQYF,TGTGCCTGGAGTTTGACTGCAGATACGCAGTATTTT
TRBJ2-7,TRBV12-3/TRBV12-4,.,.,CASSHQGYEQYF,TGTGCCAGCAGTCATCAGGGTTACGAGCAGTACTTC
TRBJ1-1,TRBV27,.,.,CASRRVINTEAFF,TGTGCCAGCCGAAGAGTGATAAACACTGAAGCTTTCTTT
TRBJ1-5,TRBV20-1,.,.,CSASWGDSQPQHF,TGCAGTGCTAGTTGGGGGGATAGTCAGCCCCAGCATTTT
TRBJ1-5,TRBV5-8,.,once,CASSYTGQPQHF,TGTGCCAGCAGCTATACCGGTCAGCCCCAGCATTTT
TRBJ2-4,TRBV7-9,.,.,CASSLVENIQYF,TGTGCCAGCAGCTTGGTGGAAAACATTCAGTACTTC
TRBJ2-2,TRBV9,TRBD2,.,CASSVDSLAGGPNLRTGELFF,TGTGCCAGCAGCGTAGATTCCTTAGCGGGGGGGCCTAATTTAAGGACCGGGGAGCTGTTTTTT
TRBJ1-1,TRBV4-3,.,.,CASSQESFGKTEAFF,TGCGCCAGCAGCCAAGAAAGTTTTGGGAAGACTGAAGCTTTCTTT
TRBJ2-7,TRBV13,TRBD2,.,CASSFGPGTSGDYEQYF,TGTGCCAGCAGCTTCGGTCCCGGGACTAGCGGGGACTACGAGCAGTACTTC
TRBJ1-5,TRBV19,TRBD1,.,CATTDRVYNQPQHF,TGTGCCACCACGGACAGGGTTTACAATCAGCCCCAGCATTTT
TRBJ2-7,TRBV5-1,.,.,CASSLGTRVPYEQYF,TGCGCCAGCAGCTTGGGGACCAGGGTGCCTTACGAGCAGTACTTC
TRBJ1-1,TRBV7-2,.,.,CASSTGGWTEAFF,TGTGCCAGCAGTACGGGGGGGTGGACTGAAGCTTTCTTT
TRBJ1-2,TRBV19,TRBD1,once,CASIPRDRDYGYTF,TGTGCCAGTATCCCCCGGGACAGGGACTATGGCTACACCTTC
TRBJ1-2,TRBV30,.,.,CAWSRTIPGGYTF,TGTGCCTGGAGTCGGACGATCCCAGGGGGCTACACCTTC
TRBJ2-3,TRBV18,.,once,CASSRTAGTDTQYF,TGTGCCAGCTCACGGACGGCTGGCACAGATACGCAGTATTTT
TRBJ2-2,TRBV14,.,.,CASSKNPGRGSSGELFF,TGTGCCAGCAGCAAAAACCCGGGACGGGGATCCTCCGGGGAGCTGTTTTTT
TRBJ1-2,TRBV6-2/TRBV6-3,.,.,CASSPSRDGYTF,TGTGCCAGCAGCCCCTCGAGGGACGGCTACACCTTC
TRBJ1-4,TRBV27,.,.,CASSLVAATNEKLFF,TGTGCCAGCAGTTTAGTGGCCGCAACTAATGAAAAACTGTTTTTT
TRBJ1-3,TRBV6-5,.,.,CASSYSRPTQDTIYF,TGTGCCAGCAGTTACTCGAGACCCACGCAGGACACCATATATTTT
TRBJ2-1,TRBV11-3,TRBD2,.,CASSLSGWEGQSYNEQFF,TGTGCCAGCAGCCTAAGTGGTTGGGAGGGGCAGTCATACAATGAGCAGTTCTTC
TRBJ2-7,TRBV5-6,.,.,CASSPDRFLQYF,TGTGCCAGCAGCCCGGACAGATTCTTGCAGTACTTC
TRBJ1-2,TRBV27,.,few,CASSSTENYGYTF,TGTGCCAGCAGTTCGACAGAGAACTATGGCTACACCTTC
TRBJ2-7,TRBV6-5,TRBD1,.,CASSKTGTSYEQYF,TGTGCCAGCAGCAAGACAGGGACCTCCTACGAGCAGTACTTC
TRBJ1-4,TRBV6-4,TRBD1,few,CASSESPDRDEKLFF,TGTGCCAGCAGTGAATCCCCGGACAGGGATGAAAAACTGTTTTTT